The T cell receptor (beta chain) under discussion was sequenced for a study of TIL therapy for anti-PD-1-resistant metastatic lung cancer. Overall study: Tumor harvest preceded PD-1/PD-L1 blockade, followed by nivolumab treatment. Half of patients were current or former smokers.

This CDR3 is 14 amino acids long. Germline V CDR1 and CDR2: KGHSH, LQKENI. V shed 3 bases, J shed 1 base, and the junction held 1 base outside the gene matches. The immunoSEQ assay was v3. Profiling relied on immunoSEQ multiplex PCR, and the TCRdb table lists in-frame clones only, not all of them. The data hold fewer than 65,000 clones, with 81% observed a single time. The sample's time point: pre-treatment sample, taken before nivolumab and TIL therapy. This clonotype was sampled from a person aged 25-85 years with non-small cell lung cancer. The sample was blood, taken at baseline. The V gene is TRBV18, the J gene TRBJ1-1; 8 bases map to TRBD1. The CDR3 DNA is TGTGCCAGCTCACCGGGACAGGCGAACACTGAAGCTTTCTTT. Amino acids: CASSPGQANTEAFF.